This T cell receptor beta chain was profiled in a study of blood T cell repertoires in COVID-19. Study-level information: Sample material is recorded as cDNA or gDNA derived from T cells, B-cell-depleted T cells, or PBMCs.

The protocol was immunoSEQ multiplex PCR, while the TCRdb copy is restricted to in-frame clones and leaves out a portion. The sample lists roughly 140,000 clones, 80% to 85% occurring once. The clonotype originates from a human donor in a cohort sampled during active COVID-19. Sequencing was done on a sample of peripheral blood.

CDR3 coding DNA: TGTGCCAGCAGAGTGAAGGCGGCGGGAGGCTACACCTTC. It specifies CASRVKAAGGYTF. The chain carries TRBV6-5 and TRBJ1-2; D is uncertain. The V end was cut by 6 bases, the J end by 8 bases, with 16 bases between. This CDR3 is 13 amino acids long. CDR1 and CDR2 from the germline V gene are MNHEY and SVGAGI.